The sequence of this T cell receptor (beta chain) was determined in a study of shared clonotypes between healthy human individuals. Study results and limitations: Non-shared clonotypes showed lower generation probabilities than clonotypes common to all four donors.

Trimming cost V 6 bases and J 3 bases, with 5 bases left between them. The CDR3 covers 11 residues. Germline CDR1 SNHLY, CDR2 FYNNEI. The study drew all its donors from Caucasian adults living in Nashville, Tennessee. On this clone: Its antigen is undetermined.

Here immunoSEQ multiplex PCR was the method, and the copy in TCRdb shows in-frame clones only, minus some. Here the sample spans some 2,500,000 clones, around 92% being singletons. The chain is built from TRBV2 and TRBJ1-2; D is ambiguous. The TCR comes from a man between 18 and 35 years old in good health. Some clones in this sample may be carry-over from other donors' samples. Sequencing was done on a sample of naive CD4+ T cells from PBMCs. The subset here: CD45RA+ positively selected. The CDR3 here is CASSPDYGYTF. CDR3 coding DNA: TGTGCCAGCAGCCCAGACTATGGCTACACCTTC.